This record concerns one T cell receptor beta chain sequence. No antigen is known for it. One base away there is no much larger clone; base qualities are not given. TCRbeta CDR3 regions were amplified from genomic DNA by means of the immunoSEQ Assay, a bias-controlled multiplex PCR. As for the authors' bioinformatics: Nucleated cell counts per sample were estimated from amplification of reference gene primers within the assay. Sequence reads were collapsed and filtered to measure the absolute abundance of every unique TCRbeta CDR3 rearrangement. For each sample, productive Simpson clonality was calculated as the square root of Simpson's diversity index over productive rearrangements. The table was pulled from immuneACCESS by TCRdb, which kept in-frame rearrangements only. Such tables lose some clones; where checked, under half of the loss comes from unresolved V genes, and the rest has no known cause. Clone size and V and J calls were adopted from that table, with D and trimming inferred from the DNA. Counted in this sample were approximately 220,000 clones; roughly 80% of them appeared once. The biggest ten clones account for 4.8% of the sample.

The data were taken from a study of blood T cell repertoires in COVID-19 (dated by TCRdb to 2018 to 2020). Background on the whole study: Collaborator samples came from the United States, Italy and Spain and covered acute and convalescent phases of COVID-19. The material from the prospective study consisted of cDNA or gDNA derived from T cells, B-cell-depleted T cells, or PBMCs. Subjects who had been exposed to COVID-19, were actively infected with it, or had recovered from it provided the deeply sampled blood TCRbeta repertoires that made up the dataset. The repertoires were released in a freely available public database intended as a resource for research on the immune response to SARS-CoV-2. The samples were drawn from two sources: the first 160 participants of the ongoing ImmuneRACE study, and about 1,300 subjects contributed by 6 global collaborators. A de-identified subject ID, COVID-19 status, age in years and sex were almost always included in the sample metadata. HLA class I and class II types, where available, came from metadata supplied by the sample provider rather than from assay-based typing.

Enrolling through a virtual design, the prospective study's participants ranged in age from roughly 18 to 100 years and lived across 24 United States geographic areas. Cohort assignment in the prospective study relied on participant-reported clinical history from a screening survey and a study questionnaire. Exposed participants had been in contact with someone with a PCR-confirmed or clinician-diagnosed COVID-19 case within 2 weeks of study entry. In the prospective study, whole blood, serum and a nasopharyngeal or oropharyngeal swab were collected from each participant by mobile phlebotomists. Additional blood draws and questionnaires over an approximately 2-month period could optionally be provided by prospective study participants. Before DNA extraction, prospective study blood samples were shipped either frozen or at room temperature. Overall results and qualifications from the work: Clinical and demographic metadata were provided uncurated, with the amount varying by source and participant.

Trimming accounts for 5 bases at V and 8 bases at J, while the number of junction bases matched to no gene is 11. According to the germline V gene, CDR1 reads KGHSH and CDR2 reads LQKENI. The CDR3 has 15 amino acids, counting the end cysteine and phenylalanine. Only the CDR3 DNA stays, 45 bases, in frame from base 1. This clonotype was obtained from a woman aged 50 to 65 who had been exposed to COVID-19. The chain links TRBV18 with TRBJ1-2; TRBD1 aligns with 10 central bases. The sequenced sample was PBMCs or T cells enriched from blood (not recorded which). The CDR3 reads as follows: CASSVTGGHDEGYTF. The DNA sequence is given as TGTGCCAGCTCAGTGACAGGGGGCCACGACGAGGGCTACACCTTC.